This T cell receptor beta chain was retrieved from a study of T-cell memory formation after mild COVID-19 (dated by TCRdb to the early 2020s). General notes on the study: TCR sequence clusters from the two donors were largely donor specific. Longitudinal TCRalpha and TCRbeta repertoire sequencing tracked T-cell clones expanding and contracting after mild COVID-19 in a couple of donors. Two young, previously healthy adult volunteers, one female and one male, were included in the cohort.

Comments on this clonotype: No antigen is known for it. Qualities for individual bases were not recorded, and no much larger clone is one base off.

The paper's findings and limits, for the study overall: The study included only a couple of mild cases, and larger cohorts that include severe cases with pre-infection samples were judged to be necessary. Contracting CD4+ clones appeared mostly in the CM and EM memory subsets, whereas CD8+ clones were enriched in EMRA. Balanced CD4/CD8 phenotypes were observed for clones contracting from day 15 to 85, whereas a bias towards CD4+ was observed for a second wave of clones expanding from day 15 to 37. Some responding clones were found in pre-infection memory, which suggests that pre-existing cross-reactive memory T cells took part in the SARS-CoV-2 response. Whether the second-wave clones peaking on day 37 were SARS-CoV-2 specific was not confirmed.

PBMCs were isolated by Ficoll-Paque density gradient centrifugation. The listed sequencing device is Illumina NovaSeq 6000. TCRalpha and TCRbeta cDNA libraries were constructed by 5'RACE with constant-segment primers, with sample barcodes and unique molecular identifiers being introduced. Trizol reagent was used to extract RNA from every sample. The libraries were amplified in two PCR steps, and the second step added a second sample barcode and Illumina TruSeq adapters. Sequencing of the libraries was done on an Illumina NovaSeq, producing 2 x 150 bp paired-end reads. In the source study's methods: Demultiplexing of reads and collapsing into UMI-guided consensus sequences were performed with migec v1.2.7. Using mixcr v2.1.11, the UMI consensuses were aligned to TRA and TRB V and J templates and assembled into clonotypes. Clonotypes were classified as expanded or contracted when called significant by both edgeR and NoisET, with noise models trained on biological replicates. For edgeR calls, the cutoffs were a false discovery rate-adjusted p below 0.01 and a log2 fold-change threshold of 1. PCA with hierarchical clustering of max-normalized trajectories of the 1000 most abundant clonotypes was used as exploratory dynamics analysis. The CD4 or CD8 phenotype of responding clones was assigned using the separately sequenced CD4+ and CD8+ repertoires. TCRdb handled the public reads itself, with Q25 trimming in fastp and clone calling in MiXCR, and kept productive beta chains. Here each entry gathers all rows of one CDR3 protein and keeps the most common genes and DNA. In this record, the V and J calls reflect TCRdb's handling and not the investigators' own analysis. This sample lists fewer than 350,000 distinct CDR3 sequences; roughly 8.2% were detected once. The ten largest account for 20% to 25% of the sample.

Sample: PBMCs or a T cell subset sorted from them (not recorded which). This clonotype originated in a man between 18 and 29 years old who had mild COVID-19 (a few samples of this study predate the infection). The sample titles of this study are shuffled in the database, so cell type and time point are left out; the donor was told from shared clones.

The DNA sequence is TGCGCCAGCAGCTGGGCCACACCCTACGAGCAGTACTTC. It translates as CASSWATPYEQYF. Recombination connected TRBV5-1 to TRBJ2-7, with the D gene uncertain. The CDR3, cysteine through phenylalanine, is 13 amino acids long. Only the CDR3 portion is preserved as DNA: 39 bases, with reading frame beginning at the first base. CDR1 and CDR2 are read off the germline V gene as SGHRS and YFSETQ. Trimming costs V 3 bases and J 2 bases, and their ends lie 9 bases apart.